The clone carrying this T cell receptor beta chain was counted once. What it recognizes is unknown. The data derive from a study of post-analysis software for immune sequencing data. Findings of the study overall: In patients, TRBV5-6, TRBV5-1 and TRBV20-1 belonged to four or five TRBV segments found more frequently than in controls. Controls' normalized Chao1 diversity significantly exceeded that of multiple sclerosis patients.

Every TCR beta cDNA library bore unique molecular identifiers. Researchers reported around 510,000 cDNA molecules coming from about 0.98 to 11 million T cells. Each CDR3 protein gets one entry after TCRdb re-called the PCR reads with MiXCR. The sample carries approximately 770,000 distinct CDR3 sequences, roughly 46% recorded once. Trimming took 1 base from V and 7 from J, leaving 20 bases between them. In germline, CDR1 is SGHDN, CDR2 FVKESK. This CDR3 is built from 16 residues. The TCR sequence derives from a girl aged 10-17 years with multiple sclerosis. The sample consisted of blood. The V and J genes are TRBV14 and TRBJ2-7; D remains unclear. The CDR3 coding sequence is TGTGCCAGCAGCCAAGTGGTCCTACCACAATCCAATGAGCAGTACTTC. The encoded protein is CASSQVVLPQSNEQYF. The whole variable domain, filled in from reference TRBV14 and TRBJ2-7, reads EAGVTQFPSHSVIEKGQTVTLRCDPISGHDNLYWYRRVMGKEIKFLLHFVKESKQDESGMPNNRFLAERTGGTYSTLKVQPAELEDSGVYFCASSQVVLPQSNEQYFGPGTRLTVT.